Reported below is one TCR beta chain. The protocol was immunoSEQ multiplex PCR, while the TCRdb copy is restricted to in-frame clones and leaves out a portion. Of approximately 150,000 clones listed, about 86% are singletons. This entry is derived from a study of blood T cell repertoires in COVID-19. About the study: Material from acute and convalescent COVID-19 was sourced from the United States, Italy and Spain.

Germline V CDR1 and CDR2: MNHNS, SASEGT. J lost 1 base, V lost 4 bases, and 4 bases had no gene match. The CDR3 is 16 amino acids. This clonotype was obtained from a woman aged 55-70 years with acute or convalescent COVID-19. This chain uses TRBV6-1 with TRBJ1-3; 10 bases line up with TRBD1. The sample was peripheral blood. The CDR3: CASSGQGAQSGNTIYF. As DNA, the CDR3 is TGTGCCAGCAGTGGACAGGGGGCGCAGTCTGGAAACACCATATATTTT.